Sequencing of this T cell receptor (beta chain) was carried out in a study of cytomegalovirus exposure and HLA in healthy donors. V shed 5 bases, J shed 8 bases, and the junction held 8 bases outside the gene matches. CDR1 and CDR2 from the germline V gene are SGHNT and YYREEE (reference sequence). The length of the CDR3 is 15 residues. This PCR relied on a set of 60 Vbeta primers and 13 Jbeta primers. Sequencing was performed with immunoSEQ multiplex PCR; in TCRdb, only in-frame clones are kept and a portion is missing. Of 100,000 to 150,000 clones in the sample, about a sixth were seen once. Sequenced input: PBMCs. The chain employs TRBV5-4 and TRBJ2-3; 13 nucleotides match TRBD2. This sequence originates from a female donor in good health and CMV-seropositive. The CDR3 here is CASSSGTSGIATQYF. The CDR3 DNA follows: TGTGCCAGCAGTTCCGGGACTAGCGGGATAGCTACGCAGTATTTT.